This T cell receptor beta chain was captured in a study of control samples from healthy donors and cancer patients. TCRdb's table, derived via immunoSEQ multiplex PCR, lists solely in-frame clones and lacks some. The sample consists of fewer than 200,000 clones, around 87% of them appearing once. CDR3 length equals 13 residues. Trimming took off 3 bases at V and 4 bases at J, with 8 bases between the two ends. The germline V gene has CDR1 SGHTA and CDR2 FQGTGA. Sequencing was done on a sample of blood. The receptor was isolated from a woman between 45 and 65 years old in good health. The rearrangement links TRBV7-3 to TRBJ2-3; D ambiguous. CDR3 DNA: TGTGCCAGCAGCTTCGCGTGGCCAGATACGCAGTATTTT. The encoded protein is CASSFAWPDTQYF. The full variable domain, in which reference TRBV7-3 and TRBJ2-3 provide the parts outside the CDR3, is GAGVSQTPSNKVTEKGKYVELRCDPISGHTALYWYRQSLGQGPEFLIYFQGTGAADDSGLPNDRFFAVRPEGSVSTLKIQRTERGDSAVYLCASSFAWPDTQYFGPGTRLTVL.